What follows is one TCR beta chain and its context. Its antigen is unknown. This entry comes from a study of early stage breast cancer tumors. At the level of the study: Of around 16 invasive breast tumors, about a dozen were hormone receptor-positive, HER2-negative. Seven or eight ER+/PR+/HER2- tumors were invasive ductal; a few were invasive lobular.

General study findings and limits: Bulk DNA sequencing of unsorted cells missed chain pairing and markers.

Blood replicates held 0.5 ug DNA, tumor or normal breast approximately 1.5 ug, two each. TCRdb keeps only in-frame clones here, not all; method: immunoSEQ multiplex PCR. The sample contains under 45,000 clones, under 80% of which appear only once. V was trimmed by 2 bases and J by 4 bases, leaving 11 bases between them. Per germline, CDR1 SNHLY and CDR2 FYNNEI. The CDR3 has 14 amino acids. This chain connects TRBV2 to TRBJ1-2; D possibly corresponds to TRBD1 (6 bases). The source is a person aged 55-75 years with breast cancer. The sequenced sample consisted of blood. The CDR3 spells CASSERGASYGYTF. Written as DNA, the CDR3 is TGTGCCAGCAGTGAACGGGGGGCAAGCTATGGCTACACCTTC.